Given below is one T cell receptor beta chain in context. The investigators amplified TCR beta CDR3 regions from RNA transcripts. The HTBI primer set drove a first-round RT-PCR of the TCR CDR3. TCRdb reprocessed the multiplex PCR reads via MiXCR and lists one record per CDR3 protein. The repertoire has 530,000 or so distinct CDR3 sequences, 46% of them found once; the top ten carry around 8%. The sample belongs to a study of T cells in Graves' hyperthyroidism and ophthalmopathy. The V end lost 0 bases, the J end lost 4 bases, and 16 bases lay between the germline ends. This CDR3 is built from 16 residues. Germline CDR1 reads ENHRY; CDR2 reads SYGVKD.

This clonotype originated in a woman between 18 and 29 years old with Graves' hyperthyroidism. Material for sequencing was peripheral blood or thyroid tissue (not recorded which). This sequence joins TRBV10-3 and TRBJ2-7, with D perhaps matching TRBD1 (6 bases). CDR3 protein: CAISESKGGQSYEQYF. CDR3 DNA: TGTGCCATCAGTGAGTCGAAAGGTGGACAGAGTTACGAGCAGTACTTC.